Listed below are T cell receptor beta chains from one sample, sequenced in a study of CD8 T cells in Susac syndrome. TCRdb itself ran the immunoSEQ multiplex PCR reads through MiXCR, one entry per CDR3 protein. The sample has around 100,000 distinct CDR3 sequences, approximately 95% seen once. Material: CD8+ T cells from PBMCs. These receptors were taken from a human donor with Susac syndrome. Both conserved end residues are part of each CDR3. A D gene is named only where the DNA matches it firmly. A clone size is listed for some rows: how often the clone was seen (once, few, many), or a class if it is expanded.

clone_size j_call v_call d_call cdr3_length cdr3_nt cdr3_aa
once TRBJ2-1 TRBV27 - 15 TGTGCCAGCAGTTTAATCGCAGGGCCGGGCAATGAGCAGTTCTTC CASSLIAGPGNEQFF
- TRBJ2-1 TRBV5-6 - 13 TGTGCCAGCAGCTCCGGACCGAGCAATGAGCAGTTCTTC CASSSGPSNEQFF
once TRBJ2-4 TRBV28 - 16 TGTGCCAGCAGTTTTACGGCGCTGGGGGCCAAAAACATTCAGTACTTC CASSFTALGAKNIQYF
- TRBJ2-3 TRBV6-1 TRBD1 14 TGTGCCAGCAGTGAAGGACAGGGGGCAGATACGCAGTATTTT CASSEGQGADTQYF
- TRBJ1-4 TRBV15 - 16 TGTGCCACCAGCAGAGTCGTAGGCCTACCCGGCGAAAAACTGTTTTTT CATSRVVGLPGEKLFF
- TRBJ2-7 TRBV6-2/TRBV6-3 - 13 TGTGCCAGCAGCACGAAAAAAACCTACGAGCAGTACTTC CASSTKKTYEQYF
- TRBJ2-1 TRBV20-1 - 16 TGCAGTGCTAGAGACCCGCCCAGGGGCGGATACAATGAGCAGTTCTTC CSARDPPRGGYNEQFF
- TRBJ1-2 TRBV20-1 - 12 TGCAGTGCACCCATAGAGGGCTATGGCTACACCTTC CSAPIEGYGYTF
- TRBJ2-7 TRBV7-9 TRBD2 16 TGTGCCAGCAGCTCAATCGACAGCGGGAGGGCTGGGGAGCAGTACTTC CASSSIDSGRAGEQYF
- TRBJ2-1 TRBV5-6 TRBD2 13 TGTGCCAGCATTCTCCGGGACTACGGTGAGCAGTTCTTC CASILRDYGEQFF
- TRBJ2-5 TRBV6-4 - 13 TGTGCCAGCAGTGAACACCCCCAAGAGACCCAGTACTTC CASSEHPQETQYF
- TRBJ2-7 TRBV20-1 - 15 TGCAGTGCTGAACCTCTGGACGGGGTTCGCAACGAGCAGTACTTC CSAEPLDGVRNEQYF
- TRBJ2-1 TRBV24-1 TRBD2 14 TGTGCCACCGGAGGACTAGCCAACTTTAATGAGCAGTTCTTC CATGGLANFNEQFF
- TRBJ2-7 TRBV6-5 TRBD2 15 TGTGCCAGCAGGCCTAGTAGCGGGGCCTCCTACGAGCAGTACTTC CASRPSSGASYEQYF
- TRBJ2-2 TRBV29-1 - 14 TGCAGCGTTGAAAGGTCGGGGAACACCGGGGAGCTGTTTTTT CSVERSGNTGELFF
- TRBJ1-1 TRBV29-1 TRBD1 14 TGCAGCGTTATCCTCGGACAGGGGGGAACTGAAGCTTTCTTT CSVILGQGGTEAFF
- TRBJ2-3 TRBV18 - 15 TGTGCCAGCTCACCACGGGGCGTCAGCACAGATACGCAGTATTTT CASSPRGVSTDTQYF
- TRBJ2-5 TRBV5-4 TRBD2 16 TGTGCCAGCAGCTTGGAGGCCGGGAGGGCCGCCGAGACCCAGTACTTC CASSLEAGRAAETQYF
- TRBJ2-2 TRBV15 TRBD1 16 TGTGCCACCAGCAGCTGGGACAGGGGGGAAACCGGGGAGCTGTTTTTT CATSSWDRGETGELFF
- TRBJ1-1 TRBV13 - 13 TGTGCCAGCACCTCGTGGCTTAACACTGAAGCTTTCTTT CASTSWLNTEAFF
- TRBJ2-1 TRBV5-1 - 14 TGCGCCAGCAGCAGAGAGGGAGAGTCCCATGAGCAGTTCTTC CASSREGESHEQFF
- TRBJ1-5 TRBV28 TRBD1 16 TGTGCCAGCAGTCCCCCGGGACAGGTGGTCGGGCAGCCCCAGCATTTT CASSPPGQVVGQPQHF
few TRBJ1-1 TRBV2 - 15 TGTGCCAGCAGTGATTCTCCTACAGTGAACACTGAAGCTTTCTTT CASSDSPTVNTEAFF
- TRBJ2-2 TRBV11-2 TRBD2 17 TGTGCCAGCAGCACACTAGCGGGAGGGCCAAACACCGGGGAGCTGTTTTTT CASSTLAGGPNTGELFF
- TRBJ2-7 TRBV12-3/TRBV12-4 - 14 TGTGCCAGCAGTCCTACCGGGGGGCCAGGCGAGCAGTACTTC CASSPTGGPGEQYF
once TRBJ2-3 TRBV25-1 TRBD2 13 TGTGCCAGCAGTGGCGGGGGATCAGATACGCAGTATTTT CASSGGGSDTQYF